This TCR beta chain was captured by sequencing in a study of cytomegalovirus exposure and HLA in healthy donors. The PCR contained 60 Vbeta and 13 Jbeta primers. TCRdb keeps only in-frame clones here, not all; method: immunoSEQ multiplex PCR. This sample has a few hundred thousand clones, with roughly 80% found just once. CDR3 length equals 14 residues. Germline loops: CDR1 MNHEY, CDR2 SMNVEV (reference sequence). Deletions cut 7 bases from V and 7 bases from J, with 16 bases between. Sequencing was done on a sample of PBMCs. The TCR comes from a girl aged 2 to 10 in good health and CMV-seronegative. V usage is TRBV27 and J usage is TRBJ2-2; maybe TRBD2 (7 bases). This CDR3 is CASTHGGAIGELFF. The CDR3, as DNA: TGTGCCAGCACCCATGGGGGGGCTATCGGGGAGCTGTTTTTT.